A selection of T cell receptor beta chains follows, all from one sample in a study of blood T cell repertoires in COVID-19. Assay: immunoSEQ multiplex PCR; the TCRdb copy retains only in-frame clones and omits some. The sample holds 250,000 to 300,000 clones, more than 75% seen once. The material sequenced was peripheral blood. The source is a woman aged 40 to 50 who had recovered from COVID-19. Each CDR3 is given with its conserved first and last residue. A D gene is named only where the DNA matches it firmly. Clone size is stated in some rows and not others, as once, few, many or a class when expanded.

d_call	v_call	j_call	clone_size	cdr3_nt	cdr3_aa
TRBD1	TRBV19	TRBJ2-5	-	TGTGCCAGTAGGGGACAGGGAGGAGAGACCCAGTACTTC	CASRGQGGETQYF
TRBD2	TRBV15	TRBJ2-7	-	TGTGCCACCAGCACCGGGAGGGAGCCCTACGAGCAGTACTTC	CATSTGREPYEQYF
TRBD1	TRBV5-1	TRBJ1-4	-	TGCGCCAGCAGCAAGGGACAGCCTAATGAAAAACTGTTTTTT	CASSKGQPNEKLFF
-	TRBV27	TRBJ1-1	-	TGTGCCAGCAGCCCCCCCCAAACAGGCAACACTGAAGCTTTCTTT	CASSPPQTGNTEAFF
TRBD2	TRBV7-2	TRBJ2-2	-	TGTGCCAGCAGCCTCGCTAGCGGGAGGGCCGGGGAGCTGTTTTTT	CASSLASGRAGELFF
-	TRBV4-1	TRBJ1-1	-	TGCGCCAGCAGTCTGGAACAGAAAAGCGGGACTGAAGCTTTCTTT	CASSLEQKSGTEAFF
-	TRBV18	TRBJ1-2	few	TGTGCCAGCTCACCACCCACAGTAGCTAACTATGGCTACACCTTC	CASSPPTVANYGYTF
TRBD1	TRBV28	TRBJ1-2	-	TGTGCCAGCAGTTTATTGGGCTGGACAGGTGATGGCTACACCTTC	CASSLLGWTGDGYTF
TRBD1	TRBV6-5	TRBJ2-5	-	TGTGCCAGCAGCCGAACGACAGGGGGGGGCGAGACCCAGTACTTC	CASSRTTGGGETQYF
-	TRBV10-3	TRBJ1-5	once	TGTGCCATCAGTGACGGGGTCCAGGAGCCCCAGCATTTT	CAISDGVQEPQHF
-	TRBV2	TRBJ2-1	-	TGTGCCAGCAGGCCAATAGCGGAAGGCTCCTACAATGAGCAGTTCTTC	CASRPIAEGSYNEQFF
TRBD1	TRBV3-1/TRBV3-2	TRBJ2-5	-	TGTGCCAGCAGCCCTGGGGGACAGACCCAAGAGACCCAGTACTTC	CASSPGGQTQETQYF
TRBD1	TRBV2	TRBJ1-1	-	TGTGCCAGCAGCTTGGACAGGGGAATGTGGGAAGCTTTCTTT	CASSLDRGMWEAFF
-	TRBV7-2	TRBJ1-2	once	TGTGCCAGCACCCCCCGAGTGGGGGGTGGCTACACCTTC	CASTPRVGGGYTF
-	TRBV3-1/TRBV3-2	TRBJ1-4	-	TGTGCCAGCAGCCAAGATTGGCCACGGGATCCTAATGAAAAACTGTTTTTT	CASSQDWPRDPNEKLFF
TRBD1	TRBV4-3	TRBJ2-2	-	TGCGCCAGCAGCCAAGACCCCCCCGGGACAGTCTTGGTCGGGGAGCTGTTTTTT	CASSQDPPGTVLVGELFF
-	TRBV9	TRBJ2-3	-	TGTGCCAGCAGCGTAGGGGTAGCGGCCTCCACAGATACGCAGTATTTT	CASSVGVAASTDTQYF
-	TRBV11-2	TRBJ2-5	-	TGTGCCAGCAGCGTAGTTGGGCAGACCCAAGAGACCCAGTACTTC	CASSVVGQTQETQYF
-	TRBV7-2	TRBJ1-4	-	TGTGCCAGCAACGGTCTGGCGGGAGCCCGTGAAAAACTGTTTTTT	CASNGLAGAREKLFF
TRBD1	TRBV5-5	TRBJ1-3	-	TGTGCCAGCAGCCGGGACAGGGGATTGGGCTCTGGAAACACCATATATTTT	CASSRDRGLGSGNTIYF
TRBD1	TRBV27	TRBJ1-1	-	TGTGCCAGCAGTCCGGGACAGGGGACTGAAGCTTTCTTT	CASSPGQGTEAFF
TRBD1	TRBV9	TRBJ1-3	-	TGTGCCAGCAGGGCAGGGGGCCCCAGCTCTGGAAACACCATATATTTT	CASRAGGPSSGNTIYF